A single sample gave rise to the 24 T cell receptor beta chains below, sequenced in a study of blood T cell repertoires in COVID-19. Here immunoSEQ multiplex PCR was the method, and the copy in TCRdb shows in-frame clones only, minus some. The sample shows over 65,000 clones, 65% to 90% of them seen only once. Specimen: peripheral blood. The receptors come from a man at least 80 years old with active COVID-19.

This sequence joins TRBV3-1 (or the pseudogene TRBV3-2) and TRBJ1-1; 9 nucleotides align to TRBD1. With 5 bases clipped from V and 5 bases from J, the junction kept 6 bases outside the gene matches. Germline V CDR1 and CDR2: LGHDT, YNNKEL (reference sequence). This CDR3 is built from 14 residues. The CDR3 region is CASSTTGGETEAFF. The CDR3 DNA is TGTGCCAGCAGCACTACAGGGGGCGAAACTGAAGCTTTCTTT.

The CDR3 coding sequence is TGTGCCAGCAGTTACGAGGTGGGCTACGAGCAGTACTTC. The encoded protein is CASSYEVGYEQYF. The chain recombines TRBV6-5 with TRBJ2-7; unclear D gene. This CDR3 has 13 amino acids. V was pared by 2 bases and J by 3 bases, with 8 bases between. Germline loops: CDR1 MNHEY, CDR2 SVGAGI.

The CDR3 spells CASSPRTVNTGELFF. CDR3 bases: TGTGCCAGCTCACCACGCACGGTTAACACCGGGGAGCTGTTTTTT. This chain uses TRBV18 with TRBJ2-2, with D hard to call. With 1 base removed from V and 2 bases from J, the gap between germline ends came to 8 bases. The CDR3 consists of 15 residues. Germline CDR1 is KGHSH and CDR2 is LQKENI.

Here the CDR3 reads CASSLGDRGFYGYTF. The CDR3, as DNA: TGTGCCAGCAGTTTAGGGGACAGGGGGTTCTATGGCTACACCTTC. The chain has TRBV6-5 and TRBJ1-2; 11 bases match TRBD1. CDR3 length equals 15 residues. V was pared by 4 bases and J by 4 bases, with 5 bases of the junction left unmatched. Per the germline V gene, CDR1 is MNHEY and CDR2 is SVGAGI.

The CDR3 spells CASRKDRVGGYTF. The CDR3 DNA reads TGTGCCAGCAGAAAAGACAGGGTCGGCGGCTACACCTTC. The gene calls are TRBV12-3 or TRBV12-4 and TRBJ1-2; 7 bases match TRBD1. J was trimmed by 8 bases and V by 6 bases; bases with no gene match: 9. The CDR3 extends over 13 amino acids.

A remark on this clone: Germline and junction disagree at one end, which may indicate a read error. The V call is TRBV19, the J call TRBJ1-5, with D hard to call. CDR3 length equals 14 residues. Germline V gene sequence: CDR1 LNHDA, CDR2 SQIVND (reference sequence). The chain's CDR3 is CASSISGSSQPQHF. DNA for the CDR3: TGTGCCAGTAGTATATCTGGGAGCAGTCAGCCCCAGCATTTT.

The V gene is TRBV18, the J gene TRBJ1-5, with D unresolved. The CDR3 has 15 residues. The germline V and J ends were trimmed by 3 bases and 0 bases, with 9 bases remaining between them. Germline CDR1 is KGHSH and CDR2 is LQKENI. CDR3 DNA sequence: TGTGCCAGCTCACCCCTCCAGAATAGCAATCAGCCCCAGCATTTT. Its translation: CASSPLQNSNQPQHF.

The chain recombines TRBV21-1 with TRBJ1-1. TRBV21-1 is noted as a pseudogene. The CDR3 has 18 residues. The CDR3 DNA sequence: TGTGCCAGCAGCAAAGAGTTAGGAGCAGCCCGGGTGAACACTGAAGCTTTCTTT. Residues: CASSKELGAARVNTEAFF.

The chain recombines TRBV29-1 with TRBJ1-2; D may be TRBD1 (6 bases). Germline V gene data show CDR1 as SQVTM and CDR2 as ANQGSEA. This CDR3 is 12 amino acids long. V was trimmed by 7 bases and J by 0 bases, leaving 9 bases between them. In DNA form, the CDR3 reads TGCAGCGCCGGACAGACTAACTATGGCTACACCTTC. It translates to CSAGQTNYGYTF.

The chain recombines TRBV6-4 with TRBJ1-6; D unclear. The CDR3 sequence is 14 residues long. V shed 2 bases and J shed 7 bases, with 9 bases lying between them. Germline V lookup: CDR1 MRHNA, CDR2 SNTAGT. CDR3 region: CASSDMAWNSPLHF. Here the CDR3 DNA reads TGTGCCAGCAGTGACATGGCCTGGAATTCACCCCTCCACTTT.

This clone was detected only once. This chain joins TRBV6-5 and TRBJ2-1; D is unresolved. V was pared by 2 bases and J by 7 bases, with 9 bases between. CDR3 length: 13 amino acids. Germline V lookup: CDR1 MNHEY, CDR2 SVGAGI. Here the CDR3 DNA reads TGTGCCAGCAGTTACGAATACGGTAATGAGCAGTTCTTC. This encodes CASSYEYGNEQFF.

CDR3 sequence reads: CASSSQGGDTEAFF. The CDR3 bases are TGCGCCAGCAGCTCACAGGGAGGGGACACTGAAGCTTTCTTT. The chain recombines TRBV5-1 with TRBJ1-1; D is possibly TRBD1 (6 bases). Germline V gene data show CDR1 as SGHRS and CDR2 as YFSETQ. This CDR3 has 14 amino acids. V was trimmed by 3 bases and J by 3 bases, leaving 12 bases between them.

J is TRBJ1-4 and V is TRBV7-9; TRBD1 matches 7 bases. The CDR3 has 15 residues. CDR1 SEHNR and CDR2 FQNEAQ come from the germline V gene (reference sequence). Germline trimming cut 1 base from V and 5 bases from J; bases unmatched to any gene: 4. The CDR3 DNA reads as TGTGCCAGCAGCTTAGACAGGGGATTCAATGAAAAACTGTTTTTT. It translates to CASSLDRGFNEKLFF.

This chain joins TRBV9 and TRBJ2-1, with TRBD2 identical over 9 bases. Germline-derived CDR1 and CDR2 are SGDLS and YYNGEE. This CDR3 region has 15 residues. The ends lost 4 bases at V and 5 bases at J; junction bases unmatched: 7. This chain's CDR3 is CASSPLTSGNNEQFF. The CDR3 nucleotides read TGTGCCAGCAGCCCTTTGACTAGCGGTAACAATGAGCAGTTCTTC. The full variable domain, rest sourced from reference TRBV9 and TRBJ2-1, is DSGVTQTPKHLITATGQRVTLRCSPRSGDLSVYWYQQSLDQGLQFLIQYYNGEERAKGNILERFSAQQFPDLHSELNLSSLELGDSALYFCASSPLTSGNNEQFFGPGTRLTVL.

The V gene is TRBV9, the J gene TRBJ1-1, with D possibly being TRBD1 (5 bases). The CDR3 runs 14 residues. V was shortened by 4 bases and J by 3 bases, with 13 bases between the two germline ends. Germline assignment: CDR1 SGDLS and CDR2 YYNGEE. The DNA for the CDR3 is TGTGCCAGCAGCCCGCGGGGGGTGGACACTGAAGCTTTCTTT. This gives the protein CASSPRGVDTEAFF.

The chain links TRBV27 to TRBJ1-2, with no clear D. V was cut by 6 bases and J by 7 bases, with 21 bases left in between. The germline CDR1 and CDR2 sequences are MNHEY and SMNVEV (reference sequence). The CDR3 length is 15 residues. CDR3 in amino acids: CASSPLGVGSGGYTF. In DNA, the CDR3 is TGTGCCAGCAGCCCTCTCGGGGTAGGATCGGGTGGCTACACCTTC.

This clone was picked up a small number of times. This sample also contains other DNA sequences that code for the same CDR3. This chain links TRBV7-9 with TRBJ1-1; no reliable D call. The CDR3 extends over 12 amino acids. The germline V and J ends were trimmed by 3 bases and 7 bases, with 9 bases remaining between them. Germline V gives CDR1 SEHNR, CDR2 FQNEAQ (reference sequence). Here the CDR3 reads CASSLAGIEAFF. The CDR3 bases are TGTGCCAGCAGCTTGGCGGGTATTGAAGCTTTCTTT.

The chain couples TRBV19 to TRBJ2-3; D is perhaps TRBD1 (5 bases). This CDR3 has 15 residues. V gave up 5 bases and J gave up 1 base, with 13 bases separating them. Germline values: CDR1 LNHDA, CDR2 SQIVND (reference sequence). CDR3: CASSPRGLGTDTQYF. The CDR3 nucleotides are TGTGCCAGTAGTCCTAGGGGCCTTGGCACAGATACGCAGTATTTT.

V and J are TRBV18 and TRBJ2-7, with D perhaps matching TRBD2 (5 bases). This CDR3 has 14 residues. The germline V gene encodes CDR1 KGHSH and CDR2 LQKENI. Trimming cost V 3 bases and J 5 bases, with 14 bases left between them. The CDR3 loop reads CASSPPGNLNEQYF. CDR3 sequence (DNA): TGTGCCAGCTCACCTCCGGGGAATCTCAACGAGCAGTACTTC.

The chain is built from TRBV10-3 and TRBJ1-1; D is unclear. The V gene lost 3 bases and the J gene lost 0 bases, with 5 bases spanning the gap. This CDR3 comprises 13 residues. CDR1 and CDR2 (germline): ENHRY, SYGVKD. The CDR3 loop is CAISDPMNTEAFF. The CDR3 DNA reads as TGTGCCATCAGTGATCCAATGAACACTGAAGCTTTCTTT.

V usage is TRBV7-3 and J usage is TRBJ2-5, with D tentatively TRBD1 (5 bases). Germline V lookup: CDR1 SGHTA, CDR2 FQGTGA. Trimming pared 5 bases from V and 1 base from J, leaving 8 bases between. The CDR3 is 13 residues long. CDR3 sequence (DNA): TGTGCCAGCAGCGCGACAGCCCAAGAGACCCAGTACTTC. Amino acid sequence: CASSATAQETQYF.

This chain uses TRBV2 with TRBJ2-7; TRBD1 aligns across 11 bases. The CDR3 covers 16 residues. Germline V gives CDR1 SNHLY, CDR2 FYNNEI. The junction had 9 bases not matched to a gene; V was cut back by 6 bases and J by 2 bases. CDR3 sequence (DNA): TGTGCCAGCAGGGCCATGGACAGGGGGCAAACCTACGAGCAGTACTTC. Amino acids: CASRAMDRGQTYEQYF.

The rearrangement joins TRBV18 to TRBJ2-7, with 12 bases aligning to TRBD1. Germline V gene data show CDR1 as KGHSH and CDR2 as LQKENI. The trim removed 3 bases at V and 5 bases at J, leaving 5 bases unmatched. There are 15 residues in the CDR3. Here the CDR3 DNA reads TGTGCCAGCTCACCTGGGACAGGGGGCCATCACGAGCAGTACTTC. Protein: CASSPGTGGHHEQYF.

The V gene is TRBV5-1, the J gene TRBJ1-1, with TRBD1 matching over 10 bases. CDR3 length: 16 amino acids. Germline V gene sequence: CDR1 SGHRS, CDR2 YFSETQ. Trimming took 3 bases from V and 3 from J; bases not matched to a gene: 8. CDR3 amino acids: CASSSRDRGVYTEAFF. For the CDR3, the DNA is TGCGCCAGCAGCTCCCGGGACAGGGGCGTCTACACTGAAGCTTTCTTT.